This T cell receptor (beta chain) was obtained from a study of shared clonotypes between healthy human individuals. The assay was immunoSEQ multiplex PCR, and TCRdb's table has in-frame clones only and misses some. Of a few million clones in the sample, around 95% were seen once. Findings and limits, study-wide: Memory subsets generally showed smaller estimated richness than naive subsets did.

Remarks on this clone: Antigen: not known.

This receptor was identified in a man aged 18-30 years in good health. The sequenced material came from naive CD4+ T cells sorted from blood. The subset here: CD45RA+ positively selected.

CDR3 DNA: TGTGCCGCAAGGGCGCAGATTCAGTCCGGGGAGCTGTTTTTT. The encoded protein is CAARAQIQSGELFF. The chain couples TRBV6-5 to TRBJ2-2; no reliable D call. The germline V and J ends were trimmed by 11 bases and 6 bases, with 19 bases remaining between them. CDR1 is MNHEY, CDR2 SVGAGI, per germline. This CDR3 is 14 amino acids long.